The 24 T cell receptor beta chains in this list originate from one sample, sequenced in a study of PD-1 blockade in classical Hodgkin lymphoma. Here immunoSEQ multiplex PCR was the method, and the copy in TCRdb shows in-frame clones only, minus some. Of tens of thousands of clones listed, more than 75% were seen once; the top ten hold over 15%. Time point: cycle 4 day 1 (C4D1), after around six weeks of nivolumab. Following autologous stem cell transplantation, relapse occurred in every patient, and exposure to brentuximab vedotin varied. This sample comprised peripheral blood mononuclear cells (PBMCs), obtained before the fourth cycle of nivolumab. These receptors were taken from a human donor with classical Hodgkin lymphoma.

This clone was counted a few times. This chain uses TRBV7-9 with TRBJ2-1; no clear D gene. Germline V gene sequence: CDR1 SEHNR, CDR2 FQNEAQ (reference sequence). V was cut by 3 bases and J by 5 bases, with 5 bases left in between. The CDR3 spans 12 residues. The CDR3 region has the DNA TGTGCCAGCAGCTTTGGGAACAATGAGCAGTTCTTC. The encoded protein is CASSFGNNEQFF. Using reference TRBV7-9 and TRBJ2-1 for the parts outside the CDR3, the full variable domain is DTGVSQNPRHKITKRGQNVTFRCDPISEHNRLYWYRQTLGQGPEFLTYFQNEAQLEKSRLLSDRFSAERPKGSFSTLEIQRTEQGDSAMYLCASSFGNNEQFFGPGTRLTVL.

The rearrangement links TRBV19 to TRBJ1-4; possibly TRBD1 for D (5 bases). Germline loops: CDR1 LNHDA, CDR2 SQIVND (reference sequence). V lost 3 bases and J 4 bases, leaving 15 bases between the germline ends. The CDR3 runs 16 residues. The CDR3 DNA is TGTGCCAGTAGTATCGACAGCTTAGCCTTTAATGAAAAACTGTTTTTT. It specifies CASSIDSLAFNEKLFF.

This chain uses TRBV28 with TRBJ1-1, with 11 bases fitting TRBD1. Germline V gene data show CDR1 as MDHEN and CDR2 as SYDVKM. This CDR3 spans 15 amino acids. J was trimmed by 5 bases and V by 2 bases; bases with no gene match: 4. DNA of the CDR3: TGTGCCAGCAGTTTAGGAGGGACAGGGGGGACTGAAGCTTTCTTT. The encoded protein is CASSLGGTGGTEAFF.

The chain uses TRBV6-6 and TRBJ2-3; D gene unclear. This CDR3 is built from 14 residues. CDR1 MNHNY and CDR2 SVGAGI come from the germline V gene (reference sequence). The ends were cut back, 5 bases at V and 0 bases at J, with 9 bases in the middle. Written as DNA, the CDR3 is TGTGCCAGCAGTCCGCGGAGTAGCACAGATACGCAGTATTTT. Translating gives CASSPRSSTDTQYF.

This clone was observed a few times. This CDR3 is CASSLQGGTGELFF. The DNA for the CDR3 is TGCGCCAGCAGCTTGCAGGGGGGCACCGGGGAGCTGTTTTTT. The genes are TRBV5-1 and TRBJ2-2, with D possibly TRBD1 on 7 matching bases. V lost 1 base to trimming and J lost 4 bases, with 8 bases between them. The CDR3 runs 14 residues. Germline V lookup: CDR1 SGHRS, CDR2 YFSETQ.

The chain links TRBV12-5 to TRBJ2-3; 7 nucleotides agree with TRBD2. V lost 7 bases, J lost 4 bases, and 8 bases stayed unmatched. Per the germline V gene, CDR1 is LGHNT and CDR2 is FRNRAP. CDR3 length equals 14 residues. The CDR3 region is CASVRAGVADTQYF. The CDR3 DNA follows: TGTGCTAGTGTCAGGGCGGGAGTAGCAGATACGCAGTATTTT.

CDR3 region: CATSIGGAGDNEQFF. The CDR3 DNA reads TGTGCCACCAGCATCGGGGGGGCCGGGGACAATGAGCAGTTCTTC. The chain uses TRBV15 and TRBJ2-1; TRBD2 agrees at 8 bases. This CDR3 is built from 15 residues. Germline-derived CDR1 and CDR2 are LNHNV and YYDKDF (reference sequence). Losses at the gene ends were 4 bases for V and 5 bases for J; bases not matched to a gene: 7. The full variable domain, rest sourced from reference TRBV15 and TRBJ2-1, is DAMVIQNPRYQVTQFGKPVTLSCSQTLNHNVMYWYQQKSSQAPKLLFHYYDKDFNNEADTPDNFQSRRPNTSFCFLDIRSPGLGDTAMYLCATSIGGAGDNEQFFGPGTRLTVL.

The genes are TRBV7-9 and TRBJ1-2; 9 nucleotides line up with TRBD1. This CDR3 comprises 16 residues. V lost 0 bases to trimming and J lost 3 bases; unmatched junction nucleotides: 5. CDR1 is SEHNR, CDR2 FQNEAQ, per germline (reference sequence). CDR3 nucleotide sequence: TGTGCCAGCAGCTTAGCCCAGGGACAGGGTTACTATGGCTACACCTTC. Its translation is CASSLAQGQGYYGYTF.

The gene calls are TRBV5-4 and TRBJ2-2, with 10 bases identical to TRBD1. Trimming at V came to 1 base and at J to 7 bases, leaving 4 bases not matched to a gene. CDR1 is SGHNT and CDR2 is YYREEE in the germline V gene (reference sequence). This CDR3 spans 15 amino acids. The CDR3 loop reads CASSLRDRGYGELFF. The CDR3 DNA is TGTGCCAGCAGCTTGCGGGACAGGGGTTACGGGGAGCTGTTTTTT.

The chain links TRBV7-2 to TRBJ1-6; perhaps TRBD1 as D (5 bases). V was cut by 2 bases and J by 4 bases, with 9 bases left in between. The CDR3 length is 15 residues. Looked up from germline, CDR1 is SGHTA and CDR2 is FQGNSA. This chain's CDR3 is CASSLSRQYNSPLHF. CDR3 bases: TGTGCCAGCAGCTTATCTAGACAGTATAATTCACCCCTCCACTTT. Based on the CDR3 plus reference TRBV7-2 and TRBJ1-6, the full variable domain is GAGVSQSPSNKVTEKGKDVELRCDPISGHTALYWYRQSLGQGLEFLIYFQGNSAPDKSGLPSDRFSAERTGGSVSTLTIQRTQQEDSAVYLCASSLSRQYNSPLHFGNGTRLTVT.

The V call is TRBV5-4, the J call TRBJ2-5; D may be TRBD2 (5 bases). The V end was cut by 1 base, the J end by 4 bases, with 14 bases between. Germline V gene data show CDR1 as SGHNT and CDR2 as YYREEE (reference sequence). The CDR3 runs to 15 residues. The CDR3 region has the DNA TGTGCCAGCAGCTTGCGTCGCGGGTCGGGAGAGACCCAGTACTTC. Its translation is CASSLRRGSGETQYF.

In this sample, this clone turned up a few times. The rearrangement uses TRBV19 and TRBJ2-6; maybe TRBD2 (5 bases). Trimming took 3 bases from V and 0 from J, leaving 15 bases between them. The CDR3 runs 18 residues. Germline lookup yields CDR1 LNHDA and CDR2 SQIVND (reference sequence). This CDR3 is CASSMSSGRGSGANVLTF. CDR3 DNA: TGTGCCAGTAGTATGAGTTCGGGGAGAGGCTCTGGGGCCAACGTCCTGACTTTC. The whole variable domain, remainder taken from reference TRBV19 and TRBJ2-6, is DGGITQSPKYLFRKEGQNVTLSCEQNLNHDAMYWYRQDPGQGLRLIYYSQIVNDFQKGDIAEGYSVSREKKESFPLTVTSAQKNPTAFYLCASSMSSGRGSGANVLTFGAGSRLTVL.

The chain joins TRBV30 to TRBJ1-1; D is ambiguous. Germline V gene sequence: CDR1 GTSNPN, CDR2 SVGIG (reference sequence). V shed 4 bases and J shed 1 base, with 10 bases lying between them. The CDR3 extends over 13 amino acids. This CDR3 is CAWIRPTNTEAFF. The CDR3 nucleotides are TGTGCCTGGATTAGGCCCACGAACACTGAAGCTTTCTTT.

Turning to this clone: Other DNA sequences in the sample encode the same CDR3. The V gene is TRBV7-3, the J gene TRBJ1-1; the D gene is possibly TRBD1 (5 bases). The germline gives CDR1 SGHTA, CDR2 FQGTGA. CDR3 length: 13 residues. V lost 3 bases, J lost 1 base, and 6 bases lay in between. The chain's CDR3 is CASSLGQNTEAFF. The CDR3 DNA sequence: TGTGCCAGCAGCTTGGGGCAGAACACTGAAGCTTTCTTT. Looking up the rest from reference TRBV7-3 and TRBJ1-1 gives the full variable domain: GAGVSQTPSNKVTEKGKYVELRCDPISGHTALYWYRQSLGQGPEFLIYFQGTGAADDSGLPNDRFFAVRPEGSVSTLKIQRTERGDSAVYLCASSLGQNTEAFFGQGTRLTVV.

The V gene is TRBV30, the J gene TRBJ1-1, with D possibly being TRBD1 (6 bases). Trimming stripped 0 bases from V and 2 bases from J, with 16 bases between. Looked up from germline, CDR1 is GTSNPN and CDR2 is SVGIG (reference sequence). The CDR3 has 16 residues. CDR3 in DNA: TGTGCCTGGAGTGTATGGGGGGGCAGGACCAACACTGAAGCTTTCTTT. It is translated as CAWSVWGGRTNTEAFF.

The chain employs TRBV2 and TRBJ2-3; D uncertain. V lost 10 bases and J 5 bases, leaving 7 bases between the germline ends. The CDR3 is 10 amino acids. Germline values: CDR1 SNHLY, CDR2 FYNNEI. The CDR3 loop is CATALDTQYF. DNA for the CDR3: TGTGCCACAGCCTTAGATACGCAGTATTTT. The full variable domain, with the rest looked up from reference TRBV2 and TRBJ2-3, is EPEVTQTPSHQVTQMGQEVILRCVPISNHLYFYWYRQILGQKVEFLVSFYNNEISEKSEIFDDQFSVERPDGSNFTLKIRSTKLEDSAMYFCATALDTQYFGPGTRLTVL.

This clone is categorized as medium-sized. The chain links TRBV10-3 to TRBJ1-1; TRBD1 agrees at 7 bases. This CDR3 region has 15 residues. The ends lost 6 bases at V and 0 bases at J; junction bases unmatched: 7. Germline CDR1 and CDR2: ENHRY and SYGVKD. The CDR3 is CAISGSGTVNTEAFF. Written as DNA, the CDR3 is TGTGCCATCAGCGGCTCCGGGACAGTGAACACTGAAGCTTTCTTT.

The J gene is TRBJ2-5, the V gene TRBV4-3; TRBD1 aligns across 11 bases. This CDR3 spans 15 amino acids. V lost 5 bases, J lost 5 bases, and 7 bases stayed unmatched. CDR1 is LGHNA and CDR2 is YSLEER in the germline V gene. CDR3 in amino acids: CASSSRTGGYETQYF. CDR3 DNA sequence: TGCGCCAGCAGCTCGCGGACAGGGGGCTATGAGACCCAGTACTTC.

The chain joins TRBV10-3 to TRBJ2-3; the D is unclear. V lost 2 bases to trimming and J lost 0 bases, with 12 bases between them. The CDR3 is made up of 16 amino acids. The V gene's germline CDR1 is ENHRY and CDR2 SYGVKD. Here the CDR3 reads CAISEVWKRSTDTQYF. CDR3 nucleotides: TGTGCCATCAGTGAGGTCTGGAAAAGAAGCACAGATACGCAGTATTTT.

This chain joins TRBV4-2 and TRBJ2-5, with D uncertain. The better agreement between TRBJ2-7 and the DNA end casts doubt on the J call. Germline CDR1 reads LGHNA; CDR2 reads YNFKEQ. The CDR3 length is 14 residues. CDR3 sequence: CASSQDYNSYEQYF. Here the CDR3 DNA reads TGTGCCAGCAGCCAAGACTACAACTCCTACGAGCAGTACTTC.

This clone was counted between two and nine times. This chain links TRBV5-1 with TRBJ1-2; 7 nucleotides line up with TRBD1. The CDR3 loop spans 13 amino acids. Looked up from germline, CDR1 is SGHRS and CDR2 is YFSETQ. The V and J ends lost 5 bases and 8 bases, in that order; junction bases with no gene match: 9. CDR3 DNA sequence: TGCGCCAGCAGTCCGGAGGGGGCGAGCGGCTACACCTTC. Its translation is CASSPEGASGYTF.

The CDR3 DNA reads as TGTGCCAGCAGCACCGGCGGCCTCTCTGGAAACACCATATATTTT. This translates into CASSTGGLSGNTIYF. The chain couples TRBV6-1 to TRBJ1-3; no reliable D call. CDR3 length: 15 amino acids. From germline, CDR1 is MNHNS and CDR2 SASEGT. V was cut by 6 bases and J by 0 bases, with 12 bases left in between.

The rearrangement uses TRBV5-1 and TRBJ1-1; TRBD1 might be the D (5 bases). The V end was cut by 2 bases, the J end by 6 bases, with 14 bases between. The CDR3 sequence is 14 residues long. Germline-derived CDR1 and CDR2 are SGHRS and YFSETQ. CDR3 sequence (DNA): TGCGCCAGCAGCTTCGGGGGGACTGTCGCTGAAGCTTTCTTT. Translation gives CASSFGGTVAEAFF.

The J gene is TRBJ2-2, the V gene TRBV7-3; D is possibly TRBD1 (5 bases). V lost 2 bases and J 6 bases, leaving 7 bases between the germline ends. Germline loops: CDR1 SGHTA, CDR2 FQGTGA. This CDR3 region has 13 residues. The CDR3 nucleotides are TGTGCCAGCAGCTTACAGGGATCCGGGGAGCTGTTTTTT. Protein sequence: CASSLQGSGELFF.